This TCR beta chain is from a study of persistence of HIV-infected CD4 T cells. This was the immunoSEQ version 4 assay in survey mode. Profiling relied on immunoSEQ multiplex PCR, and the TCRdb table lists in-frame clones only, not all of them. The top ten clones hold 3.5% to 5% of a sample with 25,000 to 35,000 clones, almost 85% of them seen once. For this clone: Its antigen is currently unknown.

Stimulation used about 9.2 ug/mL lysate from CMV-infected fibroblasts. Memory cells lacking CD40L and CD69 with high CD45RO were sorted. Trimming stripped 2 bases from V and 2 bases from J, with 20 bases between. Germline CDR1 is SGHNT and CDR2 is YYREEE (reference sequence). The CDR3 contains 18 residues. The source material was CD4+ T cells sorted from PBMCs after 18-hour stimulation, sampled from a patient who received antiretroviral therapy. The TCR comes from an adult man with HIV who was CMV-seropositive. The V gene is TRBV5-4, the J gene TRBJ1-5; a possible D gene is TRBD1 (5 bases). In DNA form, the CDR3 reads TGTGCCAGCAGCTTCGGAGGGGCGCGAGGAAATGGCAATCAGCCCCAGCATTTT. Translation: CASSFGGARGNGNQPQHF.